Listed below are T cell receptor beta chains from one sample, sequenced in a study of identical twins. TCRdb processed the 5' RACE reads anew with MiXCR; each CDR3 protein has one entry. This sample has approximately 500,000 distinct CDR3 sequences, with 20% to 30% found just once. The sample was also reused in another study, on T cells expressing NK-cell markers.

The sequencing sample was made of CD4+ T cells sorted from blood. All receptors derive from a young woman in good health. The conserved cysteine and the conserved F or W are not part of the CDR3 here. The D gene is left open where the match is weak.

d_call v_call cdr3_aa
. TRBV20-1 SARGDLSTF
TRBD1 TRBV29-1 SVRTGRDGGEQY
. TRBV10-3 AIAEGGLASYNEQF
. TRBV20-1 SANSAATIFYGYT
. TRBV18 ASSLTRTGAAMNTGELF
TRBD2 TRBV4-3 ASSQTSGRAEIKTDTQY
. TRBV12-3/TRBV12-4 ASSTRGGYT
. TRBV4-3 ASSLDTSGANVLT
TRBD2 TRBV5-6 ASSESGTGETQY
. TRBV11-2 ASSPKSPYNEQF
. TRBV6-1 ASQVSTGQETQY
. TRBV15 ATSRQGIETQY
. TRBV10-3 AISVHGSQETQY
TRBD1 TRBV20-1 SAGGQGGLEQY
. TRBV7-2 ASSLVGMGNQPQH
TRBD1 TRBV20-1 SARGGDRASYEQY
TRBD2 TRBV15 ATSGGLAGYTDTQY
. TRBV10-3 AISVAREITYEQY
. TRBV20-1 SARSGSGAF
. TRBV6-2/TRBV6-3 ASSYRPTYEQY
. TRBV29-1 SDGTGNTEAF
. TRBV11-3 ASSLRLNEQF
TRBD1 TRBV20-1 SALTGGFNQPQH
. TRBV9 ASSGLGAKNIQY